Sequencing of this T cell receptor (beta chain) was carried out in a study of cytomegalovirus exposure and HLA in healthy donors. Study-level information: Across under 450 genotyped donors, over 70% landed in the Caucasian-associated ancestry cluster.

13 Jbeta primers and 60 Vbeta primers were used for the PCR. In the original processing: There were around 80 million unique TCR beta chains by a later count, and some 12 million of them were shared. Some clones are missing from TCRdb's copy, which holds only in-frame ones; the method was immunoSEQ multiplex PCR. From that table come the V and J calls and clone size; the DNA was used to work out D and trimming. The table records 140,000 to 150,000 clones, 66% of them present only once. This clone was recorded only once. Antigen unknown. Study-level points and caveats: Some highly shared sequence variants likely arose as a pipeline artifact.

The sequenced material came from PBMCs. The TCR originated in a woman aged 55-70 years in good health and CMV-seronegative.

CDR3 in DNA: TGTGCCAGCAGCTACGGCGAGGGGGCGAGGGAGACCCAGTACTTC. It codes for CASSYGEGARETQYF. This sequence joins TRBV9 and TRBJ2-5; 7 bases are a match to TRBD1. Germline V lookup: CDR1 SGDLS, CDR2 YYNGEE. V lost 4 bases to trimming and J lost 5 bases; unmatched junction nucleotides: 11. This CDR3 is 15 amino acids long.